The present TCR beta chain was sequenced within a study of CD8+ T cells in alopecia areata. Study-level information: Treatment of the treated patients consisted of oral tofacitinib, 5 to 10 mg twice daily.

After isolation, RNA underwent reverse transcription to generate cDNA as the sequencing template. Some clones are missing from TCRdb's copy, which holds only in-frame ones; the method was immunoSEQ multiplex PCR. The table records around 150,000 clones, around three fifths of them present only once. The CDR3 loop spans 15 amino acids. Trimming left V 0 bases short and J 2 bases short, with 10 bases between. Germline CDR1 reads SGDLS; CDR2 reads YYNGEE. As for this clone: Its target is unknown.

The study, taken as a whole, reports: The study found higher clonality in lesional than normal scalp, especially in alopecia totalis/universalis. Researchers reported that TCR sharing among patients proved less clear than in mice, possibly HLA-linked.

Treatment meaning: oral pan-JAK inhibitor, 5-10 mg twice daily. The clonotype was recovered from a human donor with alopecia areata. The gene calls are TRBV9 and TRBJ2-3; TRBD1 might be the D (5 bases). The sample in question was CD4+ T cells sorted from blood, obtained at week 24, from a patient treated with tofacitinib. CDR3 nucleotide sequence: TGTGCCAGCAGCGTAGCTGGGGCTTTCACAGATACGCAGTATTTT. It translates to CASSVAGAFTDTQYF.